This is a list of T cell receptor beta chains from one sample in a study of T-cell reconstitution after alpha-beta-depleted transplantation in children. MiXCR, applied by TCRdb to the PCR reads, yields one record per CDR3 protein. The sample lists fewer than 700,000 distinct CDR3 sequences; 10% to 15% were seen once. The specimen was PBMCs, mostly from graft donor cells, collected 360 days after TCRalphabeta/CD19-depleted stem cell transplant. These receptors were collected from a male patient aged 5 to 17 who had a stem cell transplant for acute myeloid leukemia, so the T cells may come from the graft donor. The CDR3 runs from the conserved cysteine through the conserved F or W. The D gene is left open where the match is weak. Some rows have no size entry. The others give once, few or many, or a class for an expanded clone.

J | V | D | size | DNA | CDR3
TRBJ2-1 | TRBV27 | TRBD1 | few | TGTGCCAGCAGTCCGGGCAAGAGGACAGGGGCCCCAAGCTCCTACAATGAGCAGTTCTTC | CASSPGKRTGAPSSYNEQFF
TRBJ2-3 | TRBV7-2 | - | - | TGTGCCAGCAGCTTCGACTGGACAGATACGCAGTATTTT | CASSFDWTDTQYF
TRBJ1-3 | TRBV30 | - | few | TGTGCCCTTACAATTCTAGGACAGCCTGGAAACACCATATATTTT | CALTILGQPGNTIYF
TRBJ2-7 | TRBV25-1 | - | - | TGTGCCAGCAGTGAAATCTACAGGAAGATCTACGAGCAGTACTTC | CASSEIYRKIYEQYF
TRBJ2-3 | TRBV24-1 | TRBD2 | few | TGTGCCACCAGTGACCTCCTAGCGGGACCGGGAGATACGCAGTATTTT | CATSDLLAGPGDTQYF
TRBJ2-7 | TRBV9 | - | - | TGTGCCAGCAGCGTAGACGGGGAGCAGTACTTC | CASSVDGEQYF
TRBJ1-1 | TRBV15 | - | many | TGTGCCACCAGCAGAGATCCCGGCAGGGGATGGACTGAAGCTTTCTTT | CATSRDPGRGWTEAFF
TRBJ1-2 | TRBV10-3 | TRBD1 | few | TGTGCCATCAGTGACCCGGGACAGGGGATCATCTATGGCTACACCTTC | CAISDPGQGIIYGYTF
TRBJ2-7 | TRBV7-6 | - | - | TGTGCCAGCAGCTTACAAGCCGGGACGGGTGAATTCTACGAGCAGTACTTC | CASSLQAGTGEFYEQYF
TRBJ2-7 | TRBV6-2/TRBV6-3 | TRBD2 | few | TGTGCCAGCAGGCGCCTAGCGGGAGAATCCTACGAGCAGTACTTC | CASRRLAGESYEQYF
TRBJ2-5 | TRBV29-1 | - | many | TGCAGCGTTGCCCCAGGGGAAGAGACCCAGTACTTC | CSVAPGEETQYF
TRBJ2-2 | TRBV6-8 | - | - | TGTGCCAGCAGTTCCCAAGGTGACGACACCGGGGAGCTGTTTTTT | CASSSQGDDTGELFF
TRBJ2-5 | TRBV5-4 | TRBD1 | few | TGTGCCAGCAGCATCCCGGGACAGATCCAAGAGACCCAGTACTTC | CASSIPGQIQETQYF
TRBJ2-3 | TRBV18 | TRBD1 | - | TGTGCCAGCTCTCGCCTTGGACAGGGGGCAACAGATACGCAGTATTTT | CASSRLGQGATDTQYF
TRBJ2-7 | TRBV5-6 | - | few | TGTGCCAGCAGCTTCTCCCGGGACACCGAGCAGTACTTC | CASSFSRDTEQYF
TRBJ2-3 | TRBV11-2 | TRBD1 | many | TGTGCCAGCAGCCGGACAGGGGACAACACAGATACGCAGTATTTT | CASSRTGDNTDTQYF
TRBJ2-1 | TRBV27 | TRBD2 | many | TGTGCCAGCAGTACTGGGACTAGCGGGAGGGAGTGGCCCTACAATGAGCAGTTCTTC | CASSTGTSGREWPYNEQFF
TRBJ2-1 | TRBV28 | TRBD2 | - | TGTGCCAGCAGTTTCTGGACTAGCGGGAGGGCGAGCTCCTACAATGAGCAGTTCTTC | CASSFWTSGRASSYNEQFF
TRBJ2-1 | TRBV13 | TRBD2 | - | TGTGCCAGCAGCTTCGGGCTAGCGGGAGGGAGCTCCTACAATGAGCAGTTCTTC | CASSFGLAGGSSYNEQFF
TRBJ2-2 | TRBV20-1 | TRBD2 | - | TGCAGTGCTGCCGAACGGACTAGGGGTACCGGGGAGCTGTTTTTT | CSAAERTRGTGELFF
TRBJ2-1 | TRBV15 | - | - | TGTGCCACCAGCAGGCTAGAAGCGGGTGAGCAGTTCTTC | CATSRLEAGEQFF
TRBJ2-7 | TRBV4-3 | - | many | TGCGCCAGCAGCCAATCGTATGACGGGACGGTAACCTACGAGCAGTACTTC | CASSQSYDGTVTYEQYF
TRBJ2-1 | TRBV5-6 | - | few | TGTGCCAGCAGCTTGAGACTACCAGATTACAATGAGCAGTTCTTC | CASSLRLPDYNEQFF
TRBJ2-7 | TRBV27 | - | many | TGTGCCAGCATCCATCGGAGGACCAACCGCTCCTACGAGCAGTACTTC | CASIHRRTNRSYEQYF
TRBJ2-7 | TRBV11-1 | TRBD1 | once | TGTGCCAGCAGCTTAGCCTCCGGGACAGGGAAGGACGAGGAGTACTTC | CASSLASGTGKDEEYF
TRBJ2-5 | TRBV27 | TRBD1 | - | TGTGCCAGCAGTTGGGACAGGATGGCTTGGACCCAGTACTTC | CASSWDRMAWTQYF
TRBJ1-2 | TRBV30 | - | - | TGTGCCTGGAATACCGGGACGGCCAACTATGGCTACACCTTC | CAWNTGTANYGYTF
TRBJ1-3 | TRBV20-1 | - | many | TGCAGTGCTCCAATGGAGGGGTGGGGAAACACCATATATTTT | CSAPMEGWGNTIYF
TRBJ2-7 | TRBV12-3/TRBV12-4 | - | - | TGTGCCAGCACCCCGGGACGGGGGGCGGGTGAGCAGTACTTC | CASTPGRGAGEQYF